The clone carrying this T cell receptor beta chain was picked up a small number of times. The source of the sample is a study of T cells after yellow fever vaccination. TCRdb reprocessed the 5' RACE reads via MiXCR and lists one record per CDR3 protein. Of 200,000 to 300,000 distinct CDR3 sequences detected, 3.6% appear once; the ten largest clones hold under 20%. CDR3 size: 16 residues. CDR1 SGHNT and CDR2 YYREEE come from the germline V gene (reference sequence). V was cut by 0 bases and J by 0 bases, with 9 bases left in between. The origin of this receptor is a man younger than 30 who received the YFV17D yellow fever vaccine. The sequences come from PBMCs, collected 15 days after the yellow fever booster vaccination. The chain combines TRBV5-4 with TRBJ2-2; D is uncertain. The CDR3: CASSLGADSNTGELFF. In nucleotides, the CDR3 is TGTGCCAGCAGCTTGGGGGCGGATTCGAACACCGGGGAGCTGTTTTTT.